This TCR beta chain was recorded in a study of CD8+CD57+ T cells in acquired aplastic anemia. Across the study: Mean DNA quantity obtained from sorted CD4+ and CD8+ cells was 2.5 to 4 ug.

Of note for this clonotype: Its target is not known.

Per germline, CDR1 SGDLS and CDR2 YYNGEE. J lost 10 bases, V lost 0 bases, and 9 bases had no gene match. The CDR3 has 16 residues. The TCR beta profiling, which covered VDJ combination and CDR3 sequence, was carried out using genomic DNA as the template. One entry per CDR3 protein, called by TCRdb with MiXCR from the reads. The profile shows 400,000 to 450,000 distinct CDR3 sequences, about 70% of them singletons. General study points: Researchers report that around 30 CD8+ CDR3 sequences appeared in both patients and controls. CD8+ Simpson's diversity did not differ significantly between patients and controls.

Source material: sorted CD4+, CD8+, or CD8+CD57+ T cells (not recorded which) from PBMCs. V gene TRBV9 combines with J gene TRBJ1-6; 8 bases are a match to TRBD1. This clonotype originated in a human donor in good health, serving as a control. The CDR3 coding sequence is TGTGCCAGCAGCGTAGCGGGACAGGCAGTGGAGTCACCCCTCCACTTT. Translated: CASSVAGQAVESPLHF.